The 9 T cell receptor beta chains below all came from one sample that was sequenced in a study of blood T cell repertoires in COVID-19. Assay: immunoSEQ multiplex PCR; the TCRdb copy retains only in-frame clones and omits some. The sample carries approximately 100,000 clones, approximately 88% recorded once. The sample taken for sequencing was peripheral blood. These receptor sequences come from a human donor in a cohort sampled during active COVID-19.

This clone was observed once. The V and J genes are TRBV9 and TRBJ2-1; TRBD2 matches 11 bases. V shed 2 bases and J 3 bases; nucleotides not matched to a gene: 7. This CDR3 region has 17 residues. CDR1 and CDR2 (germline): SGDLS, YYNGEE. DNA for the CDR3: TGTGCCAGCAGCGTCACTAGCGGGAGATTGGACTACAATGAGCAGTTCTTC. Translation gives CASSVTSGRLDYNEQFF.

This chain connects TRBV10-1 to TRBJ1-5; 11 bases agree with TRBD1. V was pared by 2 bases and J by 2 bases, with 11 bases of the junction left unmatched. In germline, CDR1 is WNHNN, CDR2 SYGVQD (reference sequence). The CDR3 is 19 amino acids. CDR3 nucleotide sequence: TGCGCCAGCAGTGAGGACCGGGACAGGGGGGAGTGGGGCAATCAGCCCCAGCATTTT. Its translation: CASSEDRDRGEWGNQPQHF.

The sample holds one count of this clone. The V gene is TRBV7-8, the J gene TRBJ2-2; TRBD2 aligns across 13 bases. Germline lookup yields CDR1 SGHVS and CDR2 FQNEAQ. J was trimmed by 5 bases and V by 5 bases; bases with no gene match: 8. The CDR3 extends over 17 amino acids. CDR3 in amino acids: CASSPQTSGRSTGELFF. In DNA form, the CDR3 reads TGTGCCAGCAGCCCTCAGACTAGCGGGAGGTCTACCGGGGAGCTGTTTTTT.

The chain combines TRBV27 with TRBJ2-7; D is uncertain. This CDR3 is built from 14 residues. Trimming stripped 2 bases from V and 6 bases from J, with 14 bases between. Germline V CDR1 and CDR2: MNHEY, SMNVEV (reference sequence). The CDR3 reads CASSLERPMGEQYF. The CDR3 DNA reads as TGTGCCAGCAGTTTAGAGAGGCCGATGGGCGAGCAGTACTTC.

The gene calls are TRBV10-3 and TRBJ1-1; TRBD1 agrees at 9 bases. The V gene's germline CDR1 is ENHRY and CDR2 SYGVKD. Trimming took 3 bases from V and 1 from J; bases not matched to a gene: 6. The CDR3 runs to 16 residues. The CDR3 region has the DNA TGTGCCATCAGTGAACACACAGGGGGCGGGAACACTGAAGCTTTCTTT. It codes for CAISEHTGGGNTEAFF.

The CDR3 sequence is CASTLRTGSYNEQFF. CDR3 coding DNA: TGCGCCAGCACCCTCCGGACAGGGAGCTACAATGAGCAGTTCTTC. V usage is TRBV5-1 and J usage is TRBJ2-1; the match to TRBD1 covers 8 bases. CDR3 length: 15 residues. V dropped 6 bases and J dropped 3; count of bases not matched to a gene: 8. Looked up from germline, CDR1 is SGHRS and CDR2 is YFSETQ.

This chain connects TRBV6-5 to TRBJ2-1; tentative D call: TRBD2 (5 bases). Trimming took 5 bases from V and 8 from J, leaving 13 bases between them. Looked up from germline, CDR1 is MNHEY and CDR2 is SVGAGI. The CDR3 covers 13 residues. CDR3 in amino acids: CASSRPGRDEQFF. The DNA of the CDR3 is TGTGCCAGCAGTCGACCTGGGCGGGATGAGCAGTTCTTC.

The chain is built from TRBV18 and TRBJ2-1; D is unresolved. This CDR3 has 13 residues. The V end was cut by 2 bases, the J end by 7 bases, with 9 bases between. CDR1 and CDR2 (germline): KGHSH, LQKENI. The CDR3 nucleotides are TGTGCCAGCTCACCAGACCGAGGAAATGAGCAGTTCTTC. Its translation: CASSPDRGNEQFF.

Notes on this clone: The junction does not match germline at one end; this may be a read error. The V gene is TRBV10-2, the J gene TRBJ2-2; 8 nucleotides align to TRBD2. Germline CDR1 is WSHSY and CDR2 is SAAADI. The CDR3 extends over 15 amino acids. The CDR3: CARSRGGSYTGELFF. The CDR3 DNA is TGCGCCCGCAGTCGGGGGGGATCGTACACCGGGGAGCTGTTTTTT.